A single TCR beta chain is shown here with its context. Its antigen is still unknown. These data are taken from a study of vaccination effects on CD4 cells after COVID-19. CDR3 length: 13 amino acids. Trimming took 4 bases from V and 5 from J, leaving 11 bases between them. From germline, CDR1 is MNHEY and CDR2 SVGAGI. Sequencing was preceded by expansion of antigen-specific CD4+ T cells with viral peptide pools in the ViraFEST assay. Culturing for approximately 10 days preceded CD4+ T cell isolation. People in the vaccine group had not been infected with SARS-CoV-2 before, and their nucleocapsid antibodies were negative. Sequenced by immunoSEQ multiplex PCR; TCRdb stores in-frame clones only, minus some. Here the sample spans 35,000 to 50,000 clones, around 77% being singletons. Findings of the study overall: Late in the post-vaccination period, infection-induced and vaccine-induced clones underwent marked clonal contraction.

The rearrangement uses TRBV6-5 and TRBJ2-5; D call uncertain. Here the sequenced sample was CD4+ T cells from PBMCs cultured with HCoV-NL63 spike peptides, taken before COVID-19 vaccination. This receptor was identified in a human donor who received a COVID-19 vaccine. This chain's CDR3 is CASSLSLGETQYF. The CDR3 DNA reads TGTGCCAGCAGTTTGTCTCTGGGGGAGACCCAGTACTTC.